This T cell receptor (beta chain) was identified during a study of cytotoxic CD8 clonotypes in ibrutinib-treated CLL. Whole-study context: It was after a median 12 months of treatment, range 6 to 36, that response samples were taken.

As for this clone: Its antigen is unidentified.

Researchers set a sequencing depth target of 1 in 200,000 to 1 in 1 million T cells. The table came from immunoSEQ multiplex PCR; TCRdb's copy has only in-frame clones and leaves some out. The sample has 90,000 to 95,000 clones, roughly three quarters seen once; the top ten hold about 22%. Study observations and caveats: Stable or contracted on treatment, public clonotypes were also uncommon. Upon ibrutinib response clonality rose, and upon progression it fell back toward baseline.

This CDR3 contains 15 residues. The germline gives CDR1 ENHRY, CDR2 SYGVKD. Trimming cost V 2 bases and J 3 bases; bases outside gene matches: 3. The specimen was PBMCs, collected after 24 months of ibrutinib treatment. V is TRBV10-3 and J is TRBJ2-7, with 11 bases aligning to TRBD2. The receptor was isolated from a human donor with chronic lymphocytic leukemia. The CDR3 reads CAISEPGTSGYEQYF. DNA for the CDR3: TGTGCCATCAGTGAGCCCGGGACTAGCGGCTACGAGCAGTACTTC.